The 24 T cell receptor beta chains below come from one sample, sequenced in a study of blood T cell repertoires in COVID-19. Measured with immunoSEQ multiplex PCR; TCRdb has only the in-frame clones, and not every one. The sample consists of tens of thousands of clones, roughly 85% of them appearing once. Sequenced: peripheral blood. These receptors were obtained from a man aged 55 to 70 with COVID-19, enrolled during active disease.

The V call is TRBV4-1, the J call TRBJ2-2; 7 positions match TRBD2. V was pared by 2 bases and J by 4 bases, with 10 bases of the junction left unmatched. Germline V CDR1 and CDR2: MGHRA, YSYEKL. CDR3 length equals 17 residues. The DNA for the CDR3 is TGCGCCAGCAGCCAACGACGAGTAGCGGGCGGCACCGGGGAGCTGTTTTTT. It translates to CASSQRRVAGGTGELFF.

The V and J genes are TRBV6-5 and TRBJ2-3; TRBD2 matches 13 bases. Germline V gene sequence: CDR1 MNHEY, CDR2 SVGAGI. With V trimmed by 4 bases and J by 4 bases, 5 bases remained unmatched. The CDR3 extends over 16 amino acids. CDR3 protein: CASSSRTSGSADTQYF. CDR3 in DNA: TGTGCCAGCAGTTCTCGGACTAGCGGGAGTGCAGATACGCAGTATTTT.

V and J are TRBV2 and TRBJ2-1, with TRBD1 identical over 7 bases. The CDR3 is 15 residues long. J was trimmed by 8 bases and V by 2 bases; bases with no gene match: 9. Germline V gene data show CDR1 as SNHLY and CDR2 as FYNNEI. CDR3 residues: CASSELQQGWHEQFF. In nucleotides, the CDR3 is TGTGCCAGCAGTGAATTGCAACAGGGGTGGCATGAGCAGTTCTTC.

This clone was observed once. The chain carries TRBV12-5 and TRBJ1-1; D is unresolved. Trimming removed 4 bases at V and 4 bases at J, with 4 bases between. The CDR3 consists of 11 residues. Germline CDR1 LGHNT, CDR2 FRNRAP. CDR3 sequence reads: CASGSGTEAFF. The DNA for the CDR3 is TGTGCTAGTGGTTCGGGCACTGAAGCTTTCTTT. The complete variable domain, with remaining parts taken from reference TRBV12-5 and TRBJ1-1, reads DARVTQTPRHKVTEMGQEVTMRCQPILGHNTVFWYRQTMMQGLELLAYFRNRAPLDDSGMPKDRFSAEMPDATLATLKIQPSEPRDSAVYFCASGSGTEAFFGQGTRLTVV.

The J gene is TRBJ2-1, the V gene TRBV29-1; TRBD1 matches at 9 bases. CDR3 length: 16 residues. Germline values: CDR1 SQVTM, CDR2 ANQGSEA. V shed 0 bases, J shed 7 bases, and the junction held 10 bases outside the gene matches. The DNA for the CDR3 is TGCAGCGTTGAAGACCTTACAGGGGGCAGTGGGAATGAGCAGTTCTTC. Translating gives CSVEDLTGGSGNEQFF.

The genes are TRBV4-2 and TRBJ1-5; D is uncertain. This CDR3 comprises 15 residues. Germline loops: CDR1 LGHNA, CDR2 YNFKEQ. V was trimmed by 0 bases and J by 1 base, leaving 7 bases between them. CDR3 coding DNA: TGTGCCAGCAGCCAAGAGGCCCTGAGCAATCAGCCCCAGCATTTT. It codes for CASSQEALSNQPQHF.

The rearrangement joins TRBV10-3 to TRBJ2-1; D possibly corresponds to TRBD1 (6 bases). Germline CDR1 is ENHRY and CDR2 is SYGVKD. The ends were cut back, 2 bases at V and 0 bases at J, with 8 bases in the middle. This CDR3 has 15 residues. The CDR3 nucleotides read TGTGCCATCAGTGAGAGGGGGAGCTCCTACAATGAGCAGTTCTTC. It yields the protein CAISERGSSYNEQFF.

As DNA, the CDR3 is TGTGCCAGCAGTTTACGGGACAGTAACGAAAAACTGTTTTTT. Amino acid sequence: CASSLRDSNEKLFF. This rearrangement joins TRBV28 to TRBJ1-4; 7 nucleotides agree with TRBD1. The CDR3 consists of 14 residues. Germline V gene sequence: CDR1 MDHEN, CDR2 SYDVKM. After removal of 2 bases from V and 8 bases from J, the junction contained 5 bases not matched to a gene.

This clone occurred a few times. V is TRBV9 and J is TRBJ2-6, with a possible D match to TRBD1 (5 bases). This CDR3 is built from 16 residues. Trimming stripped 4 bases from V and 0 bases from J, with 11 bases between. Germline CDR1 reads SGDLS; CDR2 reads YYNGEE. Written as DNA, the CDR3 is TGTGCCAGCAGCTGGGCAGGGCGCTCTGGGGCCAACGTCCTGACTTTC. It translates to CASSWAGRSGANVLTF.

The CDR3 reads CASSLGALNNEQFF. The CDR3 DNA is TGTGCCAGCAGTCTAGGGGCCCTCAACAATGAGCAGTTCTTC. V gene TRBV27 combines with J gene TRBJ2-1; D possibly corresponds to TRBD1 (5 bases). With 5 bases removed from V and 5 bases from J, the gap between germline ends came to 13 bases. Germline values: CDR1 MNHEY, CDR2 SMNVEV (reference sequence). The CDR3 runs to 14 residues.

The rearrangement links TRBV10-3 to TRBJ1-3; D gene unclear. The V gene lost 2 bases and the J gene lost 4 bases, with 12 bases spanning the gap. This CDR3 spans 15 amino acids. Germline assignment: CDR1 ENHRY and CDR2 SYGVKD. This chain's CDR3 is CAISEGVLRGNTIYF. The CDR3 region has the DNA TGTGCCATCAGTGAGGGTGTACTTCGGGGAAACACCATATATTTT.

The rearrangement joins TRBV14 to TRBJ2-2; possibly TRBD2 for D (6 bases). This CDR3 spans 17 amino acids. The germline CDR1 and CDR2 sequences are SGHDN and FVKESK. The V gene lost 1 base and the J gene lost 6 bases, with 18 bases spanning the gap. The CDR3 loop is CASSQVTRRVVAGELFF. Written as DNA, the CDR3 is TGTGCCAGCAGCCAAGTGACTAGAAGAGTGGTGGCCGGGGAGCTGTTTTTT. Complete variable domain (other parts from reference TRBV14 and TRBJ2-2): EAGVTQFPSHSVIEKGQTVTLRCDPISGHDNLYWYRRVMGKEIKFLLHFVKESKQDESGMPNNRFLAERTGGTYSTLKVQPAELEDSGVYFCASSQVTRRVVAGELFFGEGSRLTVL.

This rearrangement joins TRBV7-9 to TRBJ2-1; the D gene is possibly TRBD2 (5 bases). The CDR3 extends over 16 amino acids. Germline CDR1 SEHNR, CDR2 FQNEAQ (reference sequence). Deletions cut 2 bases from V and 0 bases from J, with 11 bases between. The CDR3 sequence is CASSLYEGSSYNEQFF. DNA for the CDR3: TGTGCCAGCAGCTTATACGAGGGCAGCTCCTACAATGAGCAGTTCTTC.

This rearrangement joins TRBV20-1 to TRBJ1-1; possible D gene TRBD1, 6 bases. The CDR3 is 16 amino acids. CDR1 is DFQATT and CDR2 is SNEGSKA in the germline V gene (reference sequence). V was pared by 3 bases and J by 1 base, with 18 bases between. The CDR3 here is CSASPLLQGANTEAFF. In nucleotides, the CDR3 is TGCAGTGCTAGTCCCCTTTTACAGGGTGCGAACACTGAAGCTTTCTTT.

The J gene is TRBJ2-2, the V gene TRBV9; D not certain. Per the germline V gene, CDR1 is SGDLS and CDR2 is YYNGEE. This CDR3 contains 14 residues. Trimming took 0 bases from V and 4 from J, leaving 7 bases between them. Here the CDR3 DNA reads TGTGCCAGCAGCGTAGTAGAGTCCACCGGGGAGCTGTTTTTT. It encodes CASSVVESTGELFF.

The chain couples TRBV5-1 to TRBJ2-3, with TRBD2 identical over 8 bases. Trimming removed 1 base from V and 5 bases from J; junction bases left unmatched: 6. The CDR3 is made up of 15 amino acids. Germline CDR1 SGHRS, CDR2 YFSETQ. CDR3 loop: CASSLTGGPVDTQYF. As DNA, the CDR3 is TGCGCCAGCAGCTTGACGGGAGGGCCGGTAGATACGCAGTATTTT.

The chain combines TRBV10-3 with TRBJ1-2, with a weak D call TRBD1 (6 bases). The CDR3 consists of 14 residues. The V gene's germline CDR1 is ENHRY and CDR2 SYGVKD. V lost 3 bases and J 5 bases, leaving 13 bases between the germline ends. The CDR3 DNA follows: TGTGCCATCAGTGAACAGGGTTCGCGATATGGCTACACCTTC. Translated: CAISEQGSRYGYTF.

The DNA for the CDR3 is TGTGCCAGCAGCCCCGGACTAGCCTTCTCCTACGAGCAGTACTTC. It is translated as CASSPGLAFSYEQYF. V gene TRBV27 combines with J gene TRBJ2-7; 8 nucleotides align to TRBD2. The germline V gene encodes CDR1 MNHEY and CDR2 SMNVEV (reference sequence). V trimming: 6 bases; J trimming: 0 bases; junction bases outside the gene matches: 7. There are 15 residues in the CDR3.

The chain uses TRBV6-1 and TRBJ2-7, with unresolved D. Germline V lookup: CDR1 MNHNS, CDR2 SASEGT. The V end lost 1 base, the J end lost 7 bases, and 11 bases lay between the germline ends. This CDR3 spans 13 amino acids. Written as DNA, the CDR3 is TGTGCCAGCAGTGAAGGCAACTATGTGGAGCAGTACTTC. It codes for CASSEGNYVEQYF.

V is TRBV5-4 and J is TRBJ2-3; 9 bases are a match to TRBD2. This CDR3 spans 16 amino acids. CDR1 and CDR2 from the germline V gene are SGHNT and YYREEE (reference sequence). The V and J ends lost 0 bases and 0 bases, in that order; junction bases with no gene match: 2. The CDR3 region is CASSLGLAASTDTQYF. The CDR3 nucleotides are TGTGCCAGCAGCTTGGGACTAGCGGCAAGCACAGATACGCAGTATTTT.

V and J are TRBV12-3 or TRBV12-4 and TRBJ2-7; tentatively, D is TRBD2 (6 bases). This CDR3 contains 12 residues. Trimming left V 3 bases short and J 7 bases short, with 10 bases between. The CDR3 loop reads CASSFRGGEQYF. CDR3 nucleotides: TGTGCCAGCAGTTTTAGGGGAGGAGAGCAGTACTTC.

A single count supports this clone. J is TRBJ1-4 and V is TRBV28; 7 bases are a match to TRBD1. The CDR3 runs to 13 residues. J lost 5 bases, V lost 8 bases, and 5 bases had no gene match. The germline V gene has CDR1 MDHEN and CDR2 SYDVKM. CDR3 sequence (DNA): TGTGCCAGCCGAGAGACAGGGAATGAAAAACTGTTTTTT. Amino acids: CASRETGNEKLFF.

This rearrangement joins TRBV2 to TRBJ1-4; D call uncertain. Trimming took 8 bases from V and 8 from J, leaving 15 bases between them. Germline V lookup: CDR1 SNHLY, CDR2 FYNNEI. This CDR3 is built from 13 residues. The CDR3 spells CASSREREEKLFF. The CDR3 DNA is TGTGCCAGCTCCAGAGAAAGGGAGGAAAAACTGTTTTTT.

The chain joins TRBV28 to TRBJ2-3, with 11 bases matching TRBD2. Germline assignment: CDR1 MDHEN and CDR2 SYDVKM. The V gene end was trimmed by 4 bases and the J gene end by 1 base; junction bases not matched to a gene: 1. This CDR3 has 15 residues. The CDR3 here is CASSYSGRGTDTQYF. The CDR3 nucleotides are TGTGCCAGCAGTTATAGCGGGAGGGGCACAGATACGCAGTATTTT.